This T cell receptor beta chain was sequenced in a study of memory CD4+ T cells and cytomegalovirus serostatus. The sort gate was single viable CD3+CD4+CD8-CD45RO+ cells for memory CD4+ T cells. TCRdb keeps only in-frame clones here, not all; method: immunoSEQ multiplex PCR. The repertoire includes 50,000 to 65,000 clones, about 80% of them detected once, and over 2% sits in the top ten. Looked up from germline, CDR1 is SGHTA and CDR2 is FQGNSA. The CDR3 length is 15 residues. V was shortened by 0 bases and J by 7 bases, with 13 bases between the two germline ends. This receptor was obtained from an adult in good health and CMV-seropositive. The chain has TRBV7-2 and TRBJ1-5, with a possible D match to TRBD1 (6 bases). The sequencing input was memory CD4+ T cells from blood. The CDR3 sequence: CASSLAKGVGQPQHF. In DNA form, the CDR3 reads TGTGCCAGCAGCTTAGCCAAGGGGGTGGGGCAGCCCCAGCATTTT.